This passage covers 4 T cell receptor beta chains from one sample sequenced in a study of blood T cell repertoires in COVID-19. This table comes from immunoSEQ multiplex PCR, and its TCRdb copy is limited to in-frame clones, with some not included. The sample lists 110,000 to 150,000 clones, 80% to 90% occurring once. Sequenced material: peripheral blood. These receptors were collected from a woman aged 55-70 years with acute or convalescent COVID-19.

This rearrangement joins TRBV19 to TRBJ1-5; no reliable D call. Per the germline V gene, CDR1 is LNHDA and CDR2 is SQIVND (reference sequence). The CDR3 consists of 13 residues. CDR3 in amino acids: CASYPGYNQPQHF. In DNA form, the CDR3 reads TGTGCGAGTTACCCAGGTTACAATCAGCCCCAGCATTTT.

The rearrangement links TRBV4-3 to TRBJ1-2; D remains ambiguous. V lost 2 bases to trimming and J lost 4 bases, with 20 bases between them. This CDR3 has 17 residues. Germline V CDR1 and CDR2: LGHNA, YSLEER. CDR3 residues: CASSQRLQTQVGYGYTF. The CDR3 nucleotides are TGCGCCAGCAGCCAACGCCTCCAGACCCAGGTGGGCTATGGCTACACCTTC.

This clone appeared once. This chain uses TRBV5-1 with TRBJ1-2, with a weak D call TRBD1 (5 bases). Per germline, CDR1 SGHRS and CDR2 YFSETQ. V was trimmed by 7 bases and J by 4 bases, leaving 23 bases between them. The CDR3 is 16 residues long. The CDR3 DNA sequence: TGCGCCAGCGCGATATTCCCCAGGGCGGGAGGCTATGGCTACACCTTC. Amino acids: CASAIFPRAGGYGYTF. The full variable domain, in which reference TRBV5-1 and TRBJ1-2 provide the parts outside the CDR3, is KAGVTQTPRYLIKTRGQQVTLSCSPISGHRSVSWYQQTPGQGLQFLFEYFSETQRNKGNFPGRFSGRQFSNSRSEMNVSTLELGDSALYLCASAIFPRAGGYGYTFGSGTRLTVV.

The chain joins TRBV19 to TRBJ2-3; tentatively, D is TRBD2 (6 bases). The CDR3 has 15 amino acids. Trimming shortened V by 7 bases and J by 0 bases, and 14 bases separated the two germline ends. Germline assignment: CDR1 LNHDA and CDR2 SQIVND (reference sequence). The CDR3 sequence: CASKAAGGSTDTQYF. For the CDR3, the DNA is TGTGCCAGTAAGGCAGCGGGCGGTAGCACAGATACGCAGTATTTT.